This T cell receptor beta chain derives from a study of cytomegalovirus exposure and HLA in healthy donors. Vbeta (60) and Jbeta (13) primers were used in the PCR. TCRdb keeps only in-frame clones here, not all; method: immunoSEQ multiplex PCR. Of 200,000 to 250,000 clones in the sample, roughly four fifths were seen once. Findings and caveats of the study: The authors later linked a missense DCLRE1C variant to TCR beta V- and J-gene trimming.

In this sample, this clone turned up once. The antigen remains undetermined. The CDR3 covers 15 residues. The germline CDR1 and CDR2 sequences are SGDLS and YYNGEE. The ends lost 2 bases at V and 4 bases at J; junction bases unmatched: 8. The TCR sequence derives from a girl under 18 in good health and CMV-seronegative. Sequencing was done on a sample of PBMCs. The chain carries TRBV9 and TRBJ1-2, with 7 bases that match TRBD1. The CDR3, as DNA: TGTGCCAGCAGCGTTTCCGGGGACAGATTCTATGGCTACACCTTC. As protein: CASSVSGDRFYGYTF.